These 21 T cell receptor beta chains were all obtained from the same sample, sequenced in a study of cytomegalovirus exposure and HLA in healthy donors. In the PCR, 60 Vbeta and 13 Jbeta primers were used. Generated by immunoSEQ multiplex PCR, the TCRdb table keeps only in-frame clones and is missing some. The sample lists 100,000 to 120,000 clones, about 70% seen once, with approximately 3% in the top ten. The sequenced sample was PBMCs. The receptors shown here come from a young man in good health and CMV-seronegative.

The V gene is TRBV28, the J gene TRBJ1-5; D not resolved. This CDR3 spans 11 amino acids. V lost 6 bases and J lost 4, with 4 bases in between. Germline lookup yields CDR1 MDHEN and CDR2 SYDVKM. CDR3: CASRSNQPQHF. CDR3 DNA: TGTGCCAGCAGGTCTAATCAGCCCCAGCATTTT.

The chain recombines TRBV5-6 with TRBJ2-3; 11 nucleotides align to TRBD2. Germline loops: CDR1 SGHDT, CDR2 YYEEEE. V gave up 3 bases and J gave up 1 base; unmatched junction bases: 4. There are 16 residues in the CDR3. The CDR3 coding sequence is TGTGCCAGCAGCTCCGAACTAGCGGGAGGCACAGATACGCAGTATTTT. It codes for CASSSELAGGTDTQYF.

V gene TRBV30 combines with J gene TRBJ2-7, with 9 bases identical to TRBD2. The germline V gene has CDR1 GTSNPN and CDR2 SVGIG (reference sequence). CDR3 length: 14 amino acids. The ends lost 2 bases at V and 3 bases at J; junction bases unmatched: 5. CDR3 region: CAWSPGLAYYEQYF. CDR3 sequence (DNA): TGTGCCTGGAGTCCCGGACTAGCGTACTACGAGCAGTACTTC.

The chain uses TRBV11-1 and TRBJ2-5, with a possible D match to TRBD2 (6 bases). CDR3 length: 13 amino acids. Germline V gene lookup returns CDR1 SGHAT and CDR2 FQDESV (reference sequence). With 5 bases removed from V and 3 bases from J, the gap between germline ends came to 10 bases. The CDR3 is CASSTGGEETQYF. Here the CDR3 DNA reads TGTGCCAGCAGCACCGGGGGTGAAGAGACCCAGTACTTC.

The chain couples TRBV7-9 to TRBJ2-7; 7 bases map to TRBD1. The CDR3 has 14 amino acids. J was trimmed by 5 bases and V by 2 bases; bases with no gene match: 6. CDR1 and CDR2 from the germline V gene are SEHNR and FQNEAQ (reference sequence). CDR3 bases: TGTGCCAGCAGCTTATATGACAGGGTCCACGAGCAGTACTTC. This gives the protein CASSLYDRVHEQYF.

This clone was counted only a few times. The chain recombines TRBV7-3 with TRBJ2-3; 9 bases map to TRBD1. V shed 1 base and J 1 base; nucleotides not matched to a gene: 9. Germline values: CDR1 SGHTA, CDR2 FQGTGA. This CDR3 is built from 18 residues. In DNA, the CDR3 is TGTGCCAGCAGCTTAATCGGGATCCGGGACAGGGGCACAGATACGCAGTATTTT. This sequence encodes CASSLIGIRDRGTDTQYF.

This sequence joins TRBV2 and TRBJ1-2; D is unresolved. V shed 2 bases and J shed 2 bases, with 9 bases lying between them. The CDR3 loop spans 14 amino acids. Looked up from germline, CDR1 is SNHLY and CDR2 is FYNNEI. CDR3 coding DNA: TGTGCCAGCAGTGAATTTCGGGGAAACTATGGCTACACCTTC. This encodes CASSEFRGNYGYTF.

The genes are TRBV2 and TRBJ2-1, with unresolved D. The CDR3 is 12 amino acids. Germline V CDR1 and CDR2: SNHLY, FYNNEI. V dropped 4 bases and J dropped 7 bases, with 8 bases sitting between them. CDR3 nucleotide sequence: TGTGCCAGCAGTGTAAATATAAATGAGCAGTTCTTC. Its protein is CASSVNINEQFF.

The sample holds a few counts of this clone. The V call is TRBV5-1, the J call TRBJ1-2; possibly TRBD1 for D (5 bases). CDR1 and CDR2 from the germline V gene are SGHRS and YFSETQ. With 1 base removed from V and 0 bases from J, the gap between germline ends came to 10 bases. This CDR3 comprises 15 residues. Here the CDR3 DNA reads TGCGCCAGCAGCTTGTTTTCGGGGGCTAACTATGGCTACACCTTC. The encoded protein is CASSLFSGANYGYTF.

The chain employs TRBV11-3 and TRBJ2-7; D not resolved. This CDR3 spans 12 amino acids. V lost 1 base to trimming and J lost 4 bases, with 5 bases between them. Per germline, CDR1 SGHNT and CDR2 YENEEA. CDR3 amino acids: CASSLAVYEQYF. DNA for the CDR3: TGTGCCAGCAGCTTAGCGGTGTACGAGCAGTACTTC.

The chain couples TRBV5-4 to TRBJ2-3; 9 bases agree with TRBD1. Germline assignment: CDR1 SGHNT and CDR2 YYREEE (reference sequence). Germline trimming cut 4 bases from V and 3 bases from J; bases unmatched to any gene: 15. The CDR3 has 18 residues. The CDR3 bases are TGTGCCAGCAGCGGCGGGACAGGGAAAGTCTCTGGAACAGATACGCAGTATTTT. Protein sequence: CASSGGTGKVSGTDTQYF.

CDR3 DNA: TGCGCCAGCAGCCAACCGAGACAGGGGATCGGGGAGCTGTTTTTT. This translates into CASSQPRQGIGELFF. The chain combines TRBV4-1 with TRBJ2-2; 8 positions match TRBD1. CDR1 and CDR2 (germline): MGHRA, YSYEKL. The CDR3 covers 15 residues. With V trimmed by 2 bases and J by 7 bases, 6 bases remained unmatched.

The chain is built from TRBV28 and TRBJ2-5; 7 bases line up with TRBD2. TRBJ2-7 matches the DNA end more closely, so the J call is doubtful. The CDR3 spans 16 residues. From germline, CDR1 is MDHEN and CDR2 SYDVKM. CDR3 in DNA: TGTGCCAGCAAGGGAGATTCTAGCGGAAGCTCCTACGAGCAGTACTTC. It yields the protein CASKGDSSGSSYEQYF.

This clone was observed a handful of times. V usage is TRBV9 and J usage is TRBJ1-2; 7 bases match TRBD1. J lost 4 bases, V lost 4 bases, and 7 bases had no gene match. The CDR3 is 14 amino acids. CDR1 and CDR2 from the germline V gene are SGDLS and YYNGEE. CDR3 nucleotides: TGTGCCAGCAGCCCGGCGGGGACAGTCTATGGCTACACCTTC. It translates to CASSPAGTVYGYTF.

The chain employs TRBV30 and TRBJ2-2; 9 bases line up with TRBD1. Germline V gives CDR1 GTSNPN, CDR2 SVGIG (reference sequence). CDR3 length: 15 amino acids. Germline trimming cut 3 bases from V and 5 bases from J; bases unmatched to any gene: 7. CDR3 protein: CAWRETGGRTGELFF. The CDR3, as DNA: TGTGCCTGGAGGGAAACAGGGGGCCGGACCGGGGAGCTGTTTTTT.

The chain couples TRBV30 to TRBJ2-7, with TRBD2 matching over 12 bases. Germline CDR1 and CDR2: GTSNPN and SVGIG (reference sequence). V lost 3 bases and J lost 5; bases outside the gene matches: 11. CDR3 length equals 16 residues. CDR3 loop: CAWSSLYGLAGHEQYF. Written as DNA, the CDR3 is TGTGCCTGGAGCTCTCTTTACGGACTAGCGGGGCACGAGCAGTACTTC.

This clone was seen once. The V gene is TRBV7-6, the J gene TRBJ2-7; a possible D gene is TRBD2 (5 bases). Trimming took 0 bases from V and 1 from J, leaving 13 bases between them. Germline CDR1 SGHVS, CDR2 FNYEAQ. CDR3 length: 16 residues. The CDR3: CASSLARDGGSYEQYF. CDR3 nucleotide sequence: TGTGCCAGCAGCTTAGCGAGGGATGGAGGTTCCTACGAGCAGTACTTC.

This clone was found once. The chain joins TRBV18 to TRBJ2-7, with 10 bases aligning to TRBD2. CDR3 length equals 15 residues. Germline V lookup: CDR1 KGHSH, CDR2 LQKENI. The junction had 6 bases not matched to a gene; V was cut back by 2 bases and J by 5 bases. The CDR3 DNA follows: TGTGCCAGCTCACCATTTTCTAGCGGGAGCAACGAGCAGTACTTC. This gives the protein CASSPFSSGSNEQYF.

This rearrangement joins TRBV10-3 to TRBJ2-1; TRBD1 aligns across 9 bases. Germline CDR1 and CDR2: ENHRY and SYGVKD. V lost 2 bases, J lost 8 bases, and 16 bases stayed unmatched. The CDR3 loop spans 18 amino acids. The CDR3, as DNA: TGTGCCATCAGTGAGCCGTATGCCCAGGGACAGGGTGTCGATGAGCAGTTCTTC. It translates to CAISEPYAQGQGVDEQFF.

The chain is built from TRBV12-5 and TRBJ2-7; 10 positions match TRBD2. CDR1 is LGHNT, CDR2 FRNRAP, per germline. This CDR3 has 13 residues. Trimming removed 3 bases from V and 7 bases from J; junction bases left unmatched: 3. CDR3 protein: CASGLAGGREQYF. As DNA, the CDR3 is TGTGCTAGTGGTTTAGCGGGAGGGCGGGAGCAGTACTTC.

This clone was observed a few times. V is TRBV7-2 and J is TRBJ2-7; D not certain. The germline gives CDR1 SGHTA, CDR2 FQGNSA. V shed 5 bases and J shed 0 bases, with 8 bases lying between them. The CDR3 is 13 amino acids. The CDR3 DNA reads TGTGCCAGCAGCCGGTCGGGCTCCTACGAGCAGTACTTC. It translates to CASSRSGSYEQYF.